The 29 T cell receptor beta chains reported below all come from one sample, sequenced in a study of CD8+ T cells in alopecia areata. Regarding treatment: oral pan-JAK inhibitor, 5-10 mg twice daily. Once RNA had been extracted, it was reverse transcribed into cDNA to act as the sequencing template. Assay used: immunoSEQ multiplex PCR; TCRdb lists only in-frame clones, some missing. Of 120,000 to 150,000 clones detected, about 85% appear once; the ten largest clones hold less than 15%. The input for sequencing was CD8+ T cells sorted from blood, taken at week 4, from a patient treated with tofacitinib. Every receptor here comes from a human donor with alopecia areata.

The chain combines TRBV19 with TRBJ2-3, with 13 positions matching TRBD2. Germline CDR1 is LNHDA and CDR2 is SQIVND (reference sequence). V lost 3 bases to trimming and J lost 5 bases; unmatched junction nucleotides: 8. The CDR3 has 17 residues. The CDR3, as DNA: TGTGCCAGTAGTATCGGGACTAGCGGGGATCGACTAGATACGCAGTATTTT. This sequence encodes CASSIGTSGDRLDTQYF.

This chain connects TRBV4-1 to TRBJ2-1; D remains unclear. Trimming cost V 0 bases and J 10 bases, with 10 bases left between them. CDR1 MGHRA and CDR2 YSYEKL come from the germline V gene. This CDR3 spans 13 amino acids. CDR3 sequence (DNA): TGCGCCAGCAGCCAAGACCCAGGCCCGGAGCAGTTCTTC. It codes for CASSQDPGPEQFF.

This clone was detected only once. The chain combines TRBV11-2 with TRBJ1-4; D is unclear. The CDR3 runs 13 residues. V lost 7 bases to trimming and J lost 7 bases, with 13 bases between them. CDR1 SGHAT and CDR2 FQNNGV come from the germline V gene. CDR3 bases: TGTGCCAGCAACCGAGGGTACGGTGAAAAACTGTTTTTT. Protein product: CASNRGYGEKLFF.

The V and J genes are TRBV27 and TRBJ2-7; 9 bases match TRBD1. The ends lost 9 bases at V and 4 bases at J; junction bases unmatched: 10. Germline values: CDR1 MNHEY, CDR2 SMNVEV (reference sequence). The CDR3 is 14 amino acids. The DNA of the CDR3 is TGTGCCAGTGCCTCCGGGACAGGGAGGTACGAGCAGTACTTC. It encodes CASASGTGRYEQYF.

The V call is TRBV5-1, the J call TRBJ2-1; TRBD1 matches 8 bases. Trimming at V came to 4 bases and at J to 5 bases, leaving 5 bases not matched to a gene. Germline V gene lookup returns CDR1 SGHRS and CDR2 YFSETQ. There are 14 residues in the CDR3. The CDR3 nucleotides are TGCGCCAGCAGCCGGACAGGGCGAAACAATGAGCAGTTCTTC. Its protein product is CASSRTGRNNEQFF.

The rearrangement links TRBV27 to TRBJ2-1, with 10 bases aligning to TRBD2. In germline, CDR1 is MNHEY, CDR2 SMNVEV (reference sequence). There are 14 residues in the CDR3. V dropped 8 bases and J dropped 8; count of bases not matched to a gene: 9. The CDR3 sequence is CASSAGGPSDEQFF. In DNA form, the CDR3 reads TGTGCCAGCTCAGCGGGAGGGCCCAGCGATGAGCAGTTCTTC.

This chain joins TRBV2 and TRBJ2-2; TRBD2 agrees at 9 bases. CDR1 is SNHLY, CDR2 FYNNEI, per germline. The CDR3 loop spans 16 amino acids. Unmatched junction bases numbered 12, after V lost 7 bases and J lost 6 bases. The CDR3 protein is CASINQVGLAPGELFF. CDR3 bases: TGTGCCAGCATCAATCAAGTGGGACTAGCTCCCGGGGAGCTGTTTTTT.

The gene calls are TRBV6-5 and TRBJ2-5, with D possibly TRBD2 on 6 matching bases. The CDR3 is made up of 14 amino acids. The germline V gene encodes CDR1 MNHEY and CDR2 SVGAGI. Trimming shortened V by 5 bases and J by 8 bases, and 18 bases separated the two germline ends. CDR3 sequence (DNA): TGTGCCAGCAGTCCCAATCCGGGACTGGAAACCCAGTACTTC. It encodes CASSPNPGLETQYF.

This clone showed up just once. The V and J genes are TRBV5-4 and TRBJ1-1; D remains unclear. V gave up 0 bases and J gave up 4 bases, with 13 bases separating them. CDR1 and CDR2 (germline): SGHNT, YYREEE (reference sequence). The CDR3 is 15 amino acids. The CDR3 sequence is CASSLALTAGTEAFF. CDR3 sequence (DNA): TGTGCCAGCAGCTTGGCCTTAACAGCCGGCACTGAAGCTTTCTTT.

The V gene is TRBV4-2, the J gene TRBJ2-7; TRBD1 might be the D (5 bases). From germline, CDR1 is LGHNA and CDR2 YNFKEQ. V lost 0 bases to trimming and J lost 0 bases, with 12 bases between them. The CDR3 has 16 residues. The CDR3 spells CASSQDETGTSYEQYF. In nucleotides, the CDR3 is TGTGCCAGCAGCCAAGATGAAACAGGTACCTCCTACGAGCAGTACTTC.

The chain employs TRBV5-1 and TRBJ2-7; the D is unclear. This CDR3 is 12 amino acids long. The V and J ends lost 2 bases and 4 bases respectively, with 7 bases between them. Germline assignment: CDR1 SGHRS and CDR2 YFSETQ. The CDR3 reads CASSFPDYEQYF. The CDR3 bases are TGCGCCAGCAGCTTTCCGGATTACGAGCAGTACTTC. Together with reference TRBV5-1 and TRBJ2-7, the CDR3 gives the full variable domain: KAGVTQTPRYLIKTRGQQVTLSCSPISGHRSVSWYQQTPGQGLQFLFEYFSETQRNKGNFPGRFSGRQFSNSRSEMNVSTLELGDSALYLCASSFPDYEQYFGPGTRLTVT.

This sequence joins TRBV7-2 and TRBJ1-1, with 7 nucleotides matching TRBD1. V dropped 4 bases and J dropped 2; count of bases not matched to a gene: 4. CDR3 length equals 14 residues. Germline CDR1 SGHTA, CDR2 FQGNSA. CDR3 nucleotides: TGTGCCAGCAGCTACGGGACAGCTAACACTGAAGCTTTCTTT. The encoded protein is CASSYGTANTEAFF. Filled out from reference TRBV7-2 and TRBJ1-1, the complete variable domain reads GAGVSQSPSNKVTEKGKDVELRCDPISGHTALYWYRQSLGQGLEFLIYFQGNSAPDKSGLPSDRFSAERTGGSVSTLTIQRTQQEDSAVYLCASSYGTANTEAFFGQGTRLTVV.

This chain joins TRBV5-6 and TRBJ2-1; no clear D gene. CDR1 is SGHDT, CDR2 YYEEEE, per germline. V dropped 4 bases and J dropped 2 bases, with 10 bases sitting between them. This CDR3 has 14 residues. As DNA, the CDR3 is TGTGCCAGCAGCCGTCTCATCACCTACAATGAGCAGTTCTTC. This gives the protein CASSRLITYNEQFF.

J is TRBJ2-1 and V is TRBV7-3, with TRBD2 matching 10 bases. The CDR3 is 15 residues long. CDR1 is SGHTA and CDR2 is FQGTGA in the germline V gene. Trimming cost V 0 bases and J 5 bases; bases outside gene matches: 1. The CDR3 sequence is CASSLTTSGHNEQFF. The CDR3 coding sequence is TGTGCCAGCAGCTTAACGACTAGCGGGCACAATGAGCAGTTCTTC.

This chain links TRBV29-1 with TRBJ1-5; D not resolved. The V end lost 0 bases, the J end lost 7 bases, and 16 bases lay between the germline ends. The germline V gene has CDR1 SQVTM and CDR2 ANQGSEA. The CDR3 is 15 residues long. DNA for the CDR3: TGCAGCGTTGAAGAGGGCGGCGGTGAGGGACAGCCCCAGCATTTT. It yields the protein CSVEEGGGEGQPQHF.

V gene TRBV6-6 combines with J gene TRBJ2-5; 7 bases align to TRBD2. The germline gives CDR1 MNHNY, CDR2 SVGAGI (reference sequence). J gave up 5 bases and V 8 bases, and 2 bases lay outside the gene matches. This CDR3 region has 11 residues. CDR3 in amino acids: CASRGSETQYF. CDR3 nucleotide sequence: TGTGCCAGCCGCGGGAGTGAGACCCAGTACTTC.

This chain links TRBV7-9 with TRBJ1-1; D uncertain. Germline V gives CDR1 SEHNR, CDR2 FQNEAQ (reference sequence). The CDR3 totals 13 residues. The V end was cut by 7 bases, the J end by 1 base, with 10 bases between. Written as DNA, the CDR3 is TGTGCCAGCACCCTGAATGAGAACACTGAAGCTTTCTTT. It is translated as CASTLNENTEAFF. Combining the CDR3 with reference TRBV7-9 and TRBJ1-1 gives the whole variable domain DTGVSQNPRHKITKRGQNVTFRCDPISEHNRLYWYRQTLGQGPEFLTYFQNEAQLEKSRLLSDRFSAERPKGSFSTLEIQRTEQGDSAMYLCASTLNENTEAFFGQGTRLTVV.

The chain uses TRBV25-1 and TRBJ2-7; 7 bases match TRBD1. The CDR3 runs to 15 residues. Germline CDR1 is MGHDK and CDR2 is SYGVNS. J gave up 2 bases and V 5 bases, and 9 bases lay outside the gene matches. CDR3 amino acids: CASSPGRDSTYEQYF. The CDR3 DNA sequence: TGTGCCAGCAGTCCGGGAAGGGACAGTACCTACGAGCAGTACTTC.

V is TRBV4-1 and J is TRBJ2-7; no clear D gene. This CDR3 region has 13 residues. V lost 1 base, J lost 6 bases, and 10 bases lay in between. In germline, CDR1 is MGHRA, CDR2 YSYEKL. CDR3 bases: TGCGCCAGCAGCCAAGGACCCCCCCCCGAGCAGTACTTC. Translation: CASSQGPPPEQYF.

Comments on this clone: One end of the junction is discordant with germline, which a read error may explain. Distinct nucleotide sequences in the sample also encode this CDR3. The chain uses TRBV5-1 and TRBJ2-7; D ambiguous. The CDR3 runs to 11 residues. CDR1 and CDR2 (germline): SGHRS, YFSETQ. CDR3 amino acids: CASSLGYEQYF. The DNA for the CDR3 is TGCGCCAGCAGTTTGGGCTACGAGCAGTACTTC. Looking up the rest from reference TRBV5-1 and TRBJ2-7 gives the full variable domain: KAGVTQTPRYLIKTRGQQVTLSCSPISGHRSVSWYQQTPGQGLQFLFEYFSETQRNKGNFPGRFSGRQFSNSRSEMNVSTLELGDSALYLCASSLGYEQYFGPGTRLTVT.

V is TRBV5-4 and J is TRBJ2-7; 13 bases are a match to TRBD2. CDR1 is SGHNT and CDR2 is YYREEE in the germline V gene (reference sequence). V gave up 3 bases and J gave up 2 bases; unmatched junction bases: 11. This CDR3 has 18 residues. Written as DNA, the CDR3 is TGTGCCAGCAGCTCCCCAGACGGACTAGCGGGAGAGGCCTACGAGCAGTACTTC. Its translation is CASSSPDGLAGEAYEQYF.

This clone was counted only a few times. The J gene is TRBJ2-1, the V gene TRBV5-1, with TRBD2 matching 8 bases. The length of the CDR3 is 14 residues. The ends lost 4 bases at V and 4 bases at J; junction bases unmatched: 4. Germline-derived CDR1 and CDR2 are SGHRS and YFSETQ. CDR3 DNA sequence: TGCGCCAGCAGCCTCGGGACTAGTTACAATGAGCAGTTCTTC. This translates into CASSLGTSYNEQFF.

CDR3 bases: TGCAGCGCCTCGACCGTTACCTACAATGAGCAGTTCTTC. Translating it yields CSASTVTYNEQFF. V gene TRBV29-1 combines with J gene TRBJ2-1; D unresolved. The CDR3 has 13 residues. CDR1 is SQVTM, CDR2 ANQGSEA, per germline. Trimming removed 7 bases from V and 2 bases from J, with 12 bases in between.

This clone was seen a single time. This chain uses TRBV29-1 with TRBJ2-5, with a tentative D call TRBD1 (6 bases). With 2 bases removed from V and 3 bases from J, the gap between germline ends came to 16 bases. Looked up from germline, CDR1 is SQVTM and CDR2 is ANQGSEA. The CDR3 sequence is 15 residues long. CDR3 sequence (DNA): TGCAGCGTTGAACCGCGGACAGAGTTTAAAGAGACCCAGTACTTC. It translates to CSVEPRTEFKETQYF.

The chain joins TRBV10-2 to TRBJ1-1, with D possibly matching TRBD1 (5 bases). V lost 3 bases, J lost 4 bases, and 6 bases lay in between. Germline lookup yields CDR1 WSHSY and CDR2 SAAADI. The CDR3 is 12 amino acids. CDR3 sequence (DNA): TGCGCCAGCAGTGACGGGGGCACTGAAGCTTTCTTT. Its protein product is CASSDGGTEAFF.

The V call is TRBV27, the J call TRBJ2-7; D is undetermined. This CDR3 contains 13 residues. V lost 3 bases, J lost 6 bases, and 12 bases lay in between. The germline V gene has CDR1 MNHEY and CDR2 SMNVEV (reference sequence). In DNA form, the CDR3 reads TGTGCCAGCAGTTTGTTCCCCCTCTCCGAGCAGTACTTC. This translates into CASSLFPLSEQYF.

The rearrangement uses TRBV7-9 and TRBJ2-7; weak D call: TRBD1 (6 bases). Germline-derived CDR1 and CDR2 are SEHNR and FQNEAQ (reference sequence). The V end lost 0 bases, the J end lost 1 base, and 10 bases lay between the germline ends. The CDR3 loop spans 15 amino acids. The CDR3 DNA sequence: TGTGCCAGCAGCTTAGCGGGGGCTTTTTCCTACGAGCAGTACTTC. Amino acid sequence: CASSLAGAFSYEQYF.

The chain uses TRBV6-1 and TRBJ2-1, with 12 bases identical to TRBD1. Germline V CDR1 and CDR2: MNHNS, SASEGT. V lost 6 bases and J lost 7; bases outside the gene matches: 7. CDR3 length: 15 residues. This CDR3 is CASSFGTGGLNEQFF. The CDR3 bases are TGTGCCAGCAGCTTCGGGACAGGGGGCCTTAATGAGCAGTTCTTC.

CDR3 nucleotide sequence: TGTGCCAGCAGTTTATCGCCCGGAAGGAGGGAGCTGTTTTTT. Translated, it gives CASSLSPGRRELFF. V is TRBV27 and J is TRBJ2-2; the D is unclear. Between the trimmed V and J ends, which lost 0 bases and 9 bases, there was a span of 11 bases. Per the germline V gene, CDR1 is MNHEY and CDR2 is SMNVEV (reference sequence). This CDR3 region has 14 residues.